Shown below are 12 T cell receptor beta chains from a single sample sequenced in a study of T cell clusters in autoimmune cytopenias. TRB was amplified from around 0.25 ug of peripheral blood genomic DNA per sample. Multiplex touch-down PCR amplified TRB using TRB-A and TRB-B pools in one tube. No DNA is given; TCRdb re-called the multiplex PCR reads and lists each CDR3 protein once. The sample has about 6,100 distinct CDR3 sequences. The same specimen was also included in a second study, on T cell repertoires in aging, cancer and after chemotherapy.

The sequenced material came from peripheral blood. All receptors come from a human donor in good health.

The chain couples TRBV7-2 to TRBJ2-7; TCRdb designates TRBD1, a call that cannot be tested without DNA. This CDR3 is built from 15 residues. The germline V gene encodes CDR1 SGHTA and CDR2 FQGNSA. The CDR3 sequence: CASSRIPWGSYEQYF.

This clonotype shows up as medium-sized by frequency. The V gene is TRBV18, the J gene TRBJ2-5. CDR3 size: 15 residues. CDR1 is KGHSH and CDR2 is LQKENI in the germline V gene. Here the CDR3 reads CASSPPDLSYETQYF. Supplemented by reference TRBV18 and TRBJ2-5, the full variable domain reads NAGVMQNPRHLVRRRGQEARLRCSPMKGHSHVYWYRQLPEEGLKFMVYLQKENIIDESGMPKERFSAEFPKEGPSILRIQQVVRGDSAAYFCASSPPDLSYETQYFGPGTRLLVL.

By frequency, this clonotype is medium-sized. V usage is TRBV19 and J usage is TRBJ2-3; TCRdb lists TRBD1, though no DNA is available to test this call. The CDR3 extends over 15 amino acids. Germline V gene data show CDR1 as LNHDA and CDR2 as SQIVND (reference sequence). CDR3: CASKGVGGRTDTQYF.

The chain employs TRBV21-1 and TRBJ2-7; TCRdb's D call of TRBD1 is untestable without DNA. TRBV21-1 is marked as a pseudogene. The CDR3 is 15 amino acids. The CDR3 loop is CASSRYRGQDYEQYF.

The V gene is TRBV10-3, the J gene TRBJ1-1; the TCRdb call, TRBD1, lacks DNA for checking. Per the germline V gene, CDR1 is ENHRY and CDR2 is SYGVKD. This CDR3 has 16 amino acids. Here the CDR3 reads CAISEESGQMNTEAFF.

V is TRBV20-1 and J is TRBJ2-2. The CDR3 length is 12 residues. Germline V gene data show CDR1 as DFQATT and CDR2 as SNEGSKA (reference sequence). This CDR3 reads CSARRGSGELFF.

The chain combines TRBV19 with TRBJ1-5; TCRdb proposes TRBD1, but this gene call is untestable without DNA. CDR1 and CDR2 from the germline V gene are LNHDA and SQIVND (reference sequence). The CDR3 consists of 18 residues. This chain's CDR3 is CASSIDSGTDYSNQPQHF.

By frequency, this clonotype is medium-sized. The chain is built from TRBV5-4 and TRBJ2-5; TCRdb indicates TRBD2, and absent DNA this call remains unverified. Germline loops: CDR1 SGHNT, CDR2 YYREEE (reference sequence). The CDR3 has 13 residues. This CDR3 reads CASSLVGRETQYF.

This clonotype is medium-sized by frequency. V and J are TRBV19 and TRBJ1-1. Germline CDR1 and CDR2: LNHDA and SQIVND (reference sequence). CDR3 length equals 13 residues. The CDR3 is CASLGNRNTEAFF.

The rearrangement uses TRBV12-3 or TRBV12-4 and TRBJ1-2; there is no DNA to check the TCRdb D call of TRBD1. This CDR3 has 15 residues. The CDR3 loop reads CASSLAGTGNYGYTF.

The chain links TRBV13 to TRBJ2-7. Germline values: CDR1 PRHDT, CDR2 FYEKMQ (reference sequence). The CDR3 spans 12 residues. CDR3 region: CASSLSNGEQYF.

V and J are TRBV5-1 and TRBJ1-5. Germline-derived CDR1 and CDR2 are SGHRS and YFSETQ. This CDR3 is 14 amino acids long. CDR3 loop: CASSSPRSNQPQHF.